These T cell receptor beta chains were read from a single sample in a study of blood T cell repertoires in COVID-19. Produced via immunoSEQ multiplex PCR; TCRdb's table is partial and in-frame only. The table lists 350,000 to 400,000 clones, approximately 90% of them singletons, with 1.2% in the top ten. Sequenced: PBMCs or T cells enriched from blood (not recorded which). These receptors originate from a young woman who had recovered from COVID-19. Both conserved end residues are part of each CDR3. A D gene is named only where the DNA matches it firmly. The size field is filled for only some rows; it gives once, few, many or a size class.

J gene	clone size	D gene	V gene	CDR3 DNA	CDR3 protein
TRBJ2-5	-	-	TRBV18	TGTGCCAGCTCACCTCTACAGGGACCCCAAGAGACCCAGTACTTC	CASSPLQGPQETQYF
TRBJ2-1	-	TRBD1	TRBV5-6	TGTGCCAGCAGCTTGGCCAATAGGGGGCGATGGAATGAGCAGTTCTTC	CASSLANRGRWNEQFF
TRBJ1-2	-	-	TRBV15	TGTGCCACCAGCAGAGACAGGCCGGCTGGCTACACCTTC	CATSRDRPAGYTF
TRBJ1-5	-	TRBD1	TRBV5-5	TGTGCCAGCAGGAACAGGGGAGCGGCACAACAGCCCCAGCATTTT	CASRNRGAAQQPQHF
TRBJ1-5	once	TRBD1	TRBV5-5	TGTGCCAGCAGCTCAGGGGGCTCGGGCAATCAGCCCCAGCATTTT	CASSSGGSGNQPQHF
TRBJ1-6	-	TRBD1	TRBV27	TGTGCCAGCAGTAATCGCAACGAACATATCGGGACAGGGATGCCCTATAATTCACCCCTCCACTTT	CASSNRNEHIGTGMPYNSPLHF
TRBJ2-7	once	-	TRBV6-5	TGTGCCAGCAGTTACGACAGTTTCTACGAGCAGTACTTC	CASSYDSFYEQYF
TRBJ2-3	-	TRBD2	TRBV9	TGTGCCAGCAGCGTTTTCCTAGCGGGGGTAACAGATACGCAGTATTTT	CASSVFLAGVTDTQYF
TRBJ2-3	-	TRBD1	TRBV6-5	TGTGCCAGCAGTTACCGGAACAGGGGTGCAGATACGCAGTATTTT	CASSYRNRGADTQYF
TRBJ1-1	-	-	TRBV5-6	TGTGCCAGCAGCTTAAGGGCGGGGAAGAGTACTGAAGCTTTCTTT	CASSLRAGKSTEAFF
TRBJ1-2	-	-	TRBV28	TGTGCCAGCAGTTCGACAAGGCGGGAAAACTATGGCTACACCTTC	CASSSTRRENYGYTF
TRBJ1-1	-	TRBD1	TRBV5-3	TGTGCCAGAAGCTTCTCCCCGGGACAGGGGAGGACTGAAGCTTTCTTT	CARSFSPGQGRTEAFF
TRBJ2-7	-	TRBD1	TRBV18	TGTGCCAGCTCACCGGGACAGGGCGTCTACGAGCAGTACTTC	CASSPGQGVYEQYF
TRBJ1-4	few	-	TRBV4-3	TGCGCCAGCAGCCAAACCCCGGACAGCAGTAATGAAAAACTGTTTTTT	CASSQTPDSSNEKLFF
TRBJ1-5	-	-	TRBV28	TGTGCCAGCAGTCCCGGGAAACCTAGCAATCAGCCCCAGCATTTT	CASSPGKPSNQPQHF
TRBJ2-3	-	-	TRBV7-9	TGTGCCAGCAGCTTCGATCACATAGAGGCCATAACAGATACGCAGTATTTT	CASSFDHIEAITDTQYF
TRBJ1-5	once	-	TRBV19	TGTGCCAGTAGGGGCTCGGTCTATAGCAATCAGCCCCAGCATTTT	CASRGSVYSNQPQHF
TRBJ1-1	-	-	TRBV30	TGTGCCTGGAGTGTACCCATGAAGGGGTTGAACACTGAAGCTTTCTTT	CAWSVPMKGLNTEAFF
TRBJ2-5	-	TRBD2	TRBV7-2	TGTGCCAGCAGCTTAGGAGGGACTAGCGGGGGGCGGAAGACCCAGTACTTC	CASSLGGTSGGRKTQYF